These 11 T cell receptor beta chains were sequenced from one sample in a study of shared clonotypes between healthy human individuals. Profiling relied on immunoSEQ multiplex PCR, and the TCRdb table lists in-frame clones only, not all of them. The sample contains some 1.1 million clones, roughly 80% of which appear only once. What was sequenced was memory CD4+ T cells from PBMCs. Sample subset: CD45RA-negative fraction. These receptors all stem from a man younger than 35 in good health. Some clones in this sample may be carry-over from other donors' samples.

This clone was seen just once. The V gene is TRBV5-1, the J gene TRBJ2-7, with TRBD1 matching over 10 bases. Germline-derived CDR1 and CDR2 are SGHRS and YFSETQ. V was clipped by 0 bases and J by 0 bases; unmatched bases: 9. The CDR3 has 18 amino acids. The CDR3 DNA is TGCGCCAGCAGCTTGGCGGGGACAGGGGCAGCAAACTCCTACGAGCAGTACTTC. As protein: CASSLAGTGAANSYEQYF.

The chain uses TRBV6-6 and TRBJ2-7; maybe TRBD1 (6 bases). The CDR3 runs 15 residues. The germline CDR1 and CDR2 sequences are MNHNY and SVGAGI (reference sequence). Trimming stripped 6 bases from V and 2 bases from J, with 17 bases between. CDR3 nucleotide sequence: TGTGCCAGCAGATCCGGGACACAGGTAACCTACGAGCAGTACTTC. As protein: CASRSGTQVTYEQYF.

V gene TRBV5-1 combines with J gene TRBJ2-5; D is ambiguous. The last part of the DNA fits TRBJ2-7 better; the J call may be wrong. The CDR3 extends over 14 amino acids. Germline CDR1 and CDR2: SGHRS and YFSETQ. The CDR3 loop reads CASSFNSPADEQYF. For the CDR3, the DNA is TGCGCCAGCAGCTTTAACAGCCCCGCCGACGAGCAGTACTTC.

This chain uses TRBV13 with TRBJ1-1, with D hard to call. The CDR3 is made up of 14 amino acids. Per germline, CDR1 PRHDT and CDR2 FYEKMQ (reference sequence). V was clipped by 2 bases and J by 1 base, with 8 bases between them. CDR3 sequence reads: CASSLRGWNTEAFF. CDR3 bases: TGTGCCAGCAGCTTACGCGGGTGGAACACTGAAGCTTTCTTT.

DNA of the CDR3: TGTGCCAGCAGCTCGCCGGGACGGTCGGACACTGAAGCTTTCTTT. This sequence encodes CASSSPGRSDTEAFF. This chain links TRBV5-4 with TRBJ1-1, with a possible D match to TRBD1 (5 bases). CDR3 length equals 15 residues. The germline V and J ends were trimmed by 3 bases and 3 bases, with 15 bases remaining between them. Germline V gene sequence: CDR1 SGHNT, CDR2 YYREEE (reference sequence).

This clone was seen a handful of times. The rearrangement links TRBV4-1 to TRBJ2-2, with TRBD2 as a possible D gene (5 bases). Germline CDR1 MGHRA, CDR2 YSYEKL. Trimming pared 4 bases from V and 8 bases from J, leaving 20 bases between. This CDR3 has 16 residues. The CDR3 coding sequence is TGCGCCAGCAGCCGGAAGGCTAGTGAGGGCGGGGGGGAGCTGTTTTTT. Amino acids: CASSRKASEGGGELFF.

In DNA form, the CDR3 reads TGTGCCAGCAGAACAGCCCGAGATAAGACCTACGAGCAGTACTTC. Amino acids: CASRTARDKTYEQYF. The chain joins TRBV27 to TRBJ2-7; D is undetermined. Trimming took 6 bases from V and 2 from J, leaving 17 bases between them. The CDR3 spans 15 residues. Germline V lookup: CDR1 MNHEY, CDR2 SMNVEV (reference sequence).

The sample holds a few counts of this clone. The chain employs TRBV5-6 and TRBJ1-1; D is unclear. Germline V gene sequence: CDR1 SGHDT, CDR2 YYEEEE. The CDR3 totals 12 residues. V lost 2 bases and J lost 3, with 5 bases in between. CDR3 bases: TGTGCCAGCAGCTTTAAGTACACTGAAGCTTTCTTT. It is translated as CASSFKYTEAFF.

The chain has TRBV6-1 and TRBJ2-5, with 8 nucleotides matching TRBD1. J lost 4 bases, V lost 11 bases, and 3 bases had no gene match. Germline V gene data show CDR1 as MNHNS and CDR2 as SASEGT. This CDR3 has 11 amino acids. The CDR3 DNA reads as TGTGCCTGCACAGGGGGAGAGACCCAGTACTTC. Translating it yields CACTGGETQYF.

V gene TRBV6-1 combines with J gene TRBJ2-3; D perhaps matches TRBD2 (5 bases). Germline V CDR1 and CDR2: MNHNS, SASEGT. CDR3 length: 17 amino acids. With 2 bases removed from V and 0 bases from J, the gap between germline ends came to 15 bases. The CDR3 loop is CASSELLGLVSTDTQYF. In DNA form, the CDR3 reads TGTGCCAGCAGTGAATTACTAGGGCTAGTAAGCACAGATACGCAGTATTTT.

The V call is TRBV4-2, the J call TRBJ2-2; TRBD2 is a possible D gene (6 bases). CDR1 is LGHNA, CDR2 YNFKEQ, per germline. Trimming left V 2 bases short and J 5 bases short, with 12 bases between. The CDR3 contains 15 residues. CDR3 DNA sequence: TGTGCCAGCAGCCAAACGACTAGAGCTACCGGGGAGCTGTTTTTT. Its protein product is CASSQTTRATGELFF.